These 2 T cell receptor beta chains were sequenced from one sample in a study of T cell responses to AZD1222 COVID-19 vaccine. This table comes from immunoSEQ multiplex PCR, and its TCRdb copy is limited to in-frame clones, with some not included. This table holds about 92,000 clones, around 88% found once. Sequences were derived from peripheral blood, sampled on day 0 of MenACWY control vaccination. The receptors originated from an adult in good health.

The rearrangement joins TRBV28 to TRBJ1-1; 9 nucleotides match TRBD1. Looked up from germline, CDR1 is MDHEN and CDR2 is SYDVKM. The CDR3 runs 16 residues. The V and J ends lost 5 bases and 1 base, in that order; junction bases with no gene match: 8. CDR3 loop: CASSPWGDRANTEAFF. CDR3 nucleotide sequence: TGTGCCAGCAGTCCCTGGGGGGACAGGGCGAACACTGAAGCTTTCTTT. The variable domain in full, with the rest retrieved from reference TRBV28 and TRBJ1-1, is DVKVTQSSRYLVKRTGEKVFLECVQDMDHENMFWYRQDPGLGLRLIYFSYDVKMKEKGDIPEGYSVSREKKERFSLILESASTNQTSMYLCASSPWGDRANTEAFFGQGTRLTVV.

The genes are TRBV28 and TRBJ2-5; 10 bases are a match to TRBD1. V shed 6 bases, J shed 4 bases, and the junction held 11 bases outside the gene matches. The CDR3 is 16 amino acids. Looked up from germline, CDR1 is MDHEN and CDR2 is SYDVKM. In DNA form, the CDR3 reads TGTGCCAGCAGCGACCTCCCGGGACAGGGGACAGAGACCCAGTACTTC. Its protein product is CASSDLPGQGTETQYF.